This entry lists 6 T cell receptor beta chains sequenced from one sample in a study of blood T cell repertoires in COVID-19. Assay: immunoSEQ multiplex PCR; the TCRdb copy retains only in-frame clones and omits some. The table has around 220,000 clones, around four fifths seen once; the top ten hold around 4.1%. Material for sequencing was peripheral blood. These TCRs come from a woman between 40 and 55 years old with active or convalescent COVID-19.

The chain couples TRBV12-3 or TRBV12-4 to TRBJ1-2; TRBD1 is a possible D gene (6 bases). The CDR3 loop spans 12 amino acids. The V and J ends lost 2 bases and 9 bases respectively, with 10 bases between them. Here the CDR3 reads CASSLHRDSYTF. The DNA of the CDR3 is TGTGCCAGCAGTTTACATCGGGACAGCTACACCTTC.

This clone was recorded once. The V and J genes are TRBV29-1 and TRBJ2-2; a possible D gene is TRBD2 (5 bases). Looked up from germline, CDR1 is SQVTM and CDR2 is ANQGSEA. This CDR3 comprises 14 residues. V lost 4 bases to trimming and J lost 0 bases, with 9 bases between them. CDR3: CSVGQTTNTGELFF. CDR3 bases: TGCAGCGTTGGGCAGACTACGAACACCGGGGAGCTGTTTTTT.

V gene TRBV21-1 combines with J gene TRBJ2-7; the table's D call TRBD1 went unverified against the DNA. TRBV21-1 is a pseudogene locus. This CDR3 comprises 14 residues. The CDR3 is CASSVQGRIHEQYV. DNA of the CDR3: TGTGCCAGCAGCGTCCAAGGCAGGATCCACGAGCAGTACGTC.

V is TRBV7-9 and J is TRBJ1-4, with TRBD1 as a possible D gene (6 bases). The CDR3 is 16 amino acids. The germline gives CDR1 SEHNR, CDR2 FQNEAQ (reference sequence). With 2 bases removed from V and 4 bases from J, the gap between germline ends came to 14 bases. The CDR3 sequence: CASSLTLEGVNEKLFF. CDR3 sequence (DNA): TGTGCCAGCAGCTTAACGTTAGAGGGGGTTAATGAAAAACTGTTTTTT.

The rearrangement links TRBV10-3 to TRBJ1-4; unclear D gene. The CDR3 covers 14 residues. Trimming shortened V by 2 bases and J by 0 bases, and 4 bases separated the two germline ends. Germline V gene data show CDR1 as ENHRY and CDR2 as SYGVKD. The CDR3 sequence is CAISEQATNEKLFF. CDR3 nucleotide sequence: TGTGCCATCAGTGAGCAGGCAACTAATGAAAAACTGTTTTTT.

The chain carries TRBV9 and TRBJ2-1; 7 positions match TRBD1. The CDR3 covers 13 residues. Germline CDR1 is SGDLS and CDR2 is YYNGEE. The trim removed 4 bases at V and 12 bases at J, leaving 10 bases unmatched. The CDR3 nucleotides read TGTGCCAGCAGCCCGAGTCGAGGGGGCGGGCAGTTCTTC. Residues: CASSPSRGGGQFF.